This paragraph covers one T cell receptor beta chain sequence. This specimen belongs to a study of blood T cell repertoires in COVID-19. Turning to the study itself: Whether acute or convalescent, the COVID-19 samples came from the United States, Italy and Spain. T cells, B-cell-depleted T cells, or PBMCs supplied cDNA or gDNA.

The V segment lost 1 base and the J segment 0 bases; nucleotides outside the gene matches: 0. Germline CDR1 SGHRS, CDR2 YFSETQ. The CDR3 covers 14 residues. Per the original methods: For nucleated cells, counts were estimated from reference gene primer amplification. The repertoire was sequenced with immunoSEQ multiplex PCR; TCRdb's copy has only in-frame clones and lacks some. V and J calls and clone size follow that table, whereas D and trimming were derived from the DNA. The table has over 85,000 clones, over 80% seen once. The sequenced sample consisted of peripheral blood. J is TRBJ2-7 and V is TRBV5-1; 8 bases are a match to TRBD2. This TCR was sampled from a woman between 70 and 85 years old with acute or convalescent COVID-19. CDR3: CASSLTSGSYEQYF. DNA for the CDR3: TGCGCCAGCAGCTTGACTAGCGGCTCCTACGAGCAGTACTTC. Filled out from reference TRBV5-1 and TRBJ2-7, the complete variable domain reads KAGVTQTPRYLIKTRGQQVTLSCSPISGHRSVSWYQQTPGQGLQFLFEYFSETQRNKGNFPGRFSGRQFSNSRSEMNVSTLELGDSALYLCASSLTSGSYEQYFGPGTRLTVT.